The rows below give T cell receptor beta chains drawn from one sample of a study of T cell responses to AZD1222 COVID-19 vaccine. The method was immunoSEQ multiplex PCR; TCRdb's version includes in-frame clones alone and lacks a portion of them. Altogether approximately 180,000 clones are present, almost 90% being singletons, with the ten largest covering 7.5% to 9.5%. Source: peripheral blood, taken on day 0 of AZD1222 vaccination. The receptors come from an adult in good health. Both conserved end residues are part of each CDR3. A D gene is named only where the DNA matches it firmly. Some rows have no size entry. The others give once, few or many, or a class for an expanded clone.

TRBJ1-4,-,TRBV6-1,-,TGTGCCAGCAGTGAAAACGGGGTCGGGACGGGTTTTAATGAAAAACTGTTTTTT,CASSENGVGTGFNEKLFF
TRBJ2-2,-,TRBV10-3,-,TGTGCCATCCGTCCAGGGATTTTAACCGGGGAGCTGTTTTTT,CAIRPGILTGELFF
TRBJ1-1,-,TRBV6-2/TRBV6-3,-,TGTGCCAGCAGTTATGTCCCCAGGGAGGCGTACACTGAAGCTTTCTTT,CASSYVPREAYTEAFF
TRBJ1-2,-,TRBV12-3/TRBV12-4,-,TGTGCCAGCAGTGCCGATTCCTTCTATGGCTACACCTTC,CASSADSFYGYTF
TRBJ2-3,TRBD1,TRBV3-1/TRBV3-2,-,TGTGCCAGCAGCCAACCCCGAGGGCAGGGGGTAGGTACGCAGTATTTT,CASSQPRGQGVGTQYF
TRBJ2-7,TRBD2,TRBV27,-,TGTGCCAGCAGTTCGCGACTAGCGGGGATCCGCGAGCAGTACTTC,CASSSRLAGIREQYF
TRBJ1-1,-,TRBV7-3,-,TGTGCCAGCAGCTTACGTAGCGACACTGAAGCTTTCTTT,CASSLRSDTEAFF
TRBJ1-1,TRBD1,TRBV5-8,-,TGTGCCAGCAGCAGGACAGGCGGGAACACTGAAGCTTTCTTT,CASSRTGGNTEAFF
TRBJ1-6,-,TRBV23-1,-,TGCGCCAGCAGCCCAGGGGAGAGCTCCTATAATTCACCCCTCCACTTT,CASSPGESSYNSPLHF
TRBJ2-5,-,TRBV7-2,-,TGTGCCAGCAGCTTAGCTTTGGGTATGGGGTACCAAGAGACCCAGTACTTC,CASSLALGMGYQETQYF
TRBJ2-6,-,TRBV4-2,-,TGTGCCAGCAGCCAAGAGTGGCAGGGTGGATGGTCTGGGGCCAACGTCCTGACTTTC,CASSQEWQGGWSGANVLTF
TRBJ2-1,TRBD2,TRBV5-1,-,TGCGCCAGCAGCTTGGTAGCGGGGGCCAACAATGAGCAGTTCTTC,CASSLVAGANNEQFF
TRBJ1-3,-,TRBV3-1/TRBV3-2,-,TGTGCCAGCACCCAAAGAGTCCAGTCGCGGTCCTCTGGAAACACCATATATTTT,CASTQRVQSRSSGNTIYF
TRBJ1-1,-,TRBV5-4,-,TGTGCCAGCAGCCACCCTTCTATATTCACTGAAGCTTTCTTT,CASSHPSIFTEAFF
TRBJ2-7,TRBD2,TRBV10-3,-,TGTGCCATTACCCGGCTGGCGGGGGAATCCGAGCAGTACTTC,CAITRLAGESEQYF
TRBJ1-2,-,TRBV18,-,TGTGCCAGCTCACCAGGGACGTATGGCTACACCTTC,CASSPGTYGYTF
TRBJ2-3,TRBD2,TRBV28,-,TGTGCCAGCAGTTCCCGACTAGCGATAGATACGCAGTATTTT,CASSSRLAIDTQYF
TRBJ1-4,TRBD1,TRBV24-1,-,TGTGCCACCAGTGATCCAGGGGGCCGGGAAAAACTGTTTTTT,CATSDPGGREKLFF
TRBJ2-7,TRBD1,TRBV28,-,TGTGCCAGCAGTTACCCCTACGGGACAGGGGGCTACGAGCAGTACTTC,CASSYPYGTGGYEQYF
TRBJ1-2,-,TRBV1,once,TGCACCAGCAGCCCCGCGGACTACTATGGCTACACCTTC,CTSSPADYYGYTF
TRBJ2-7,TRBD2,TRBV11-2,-,TGTGCCAGCAGCTATAGCGGGGGGGCCTACGAGCAGTACTTC,CASSYSGGAYEQYF
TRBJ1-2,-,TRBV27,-,TGTGCCAGCAGTTTAAACAGTTACTATGGCTACACCTTC,CASSLNSYYGYTF
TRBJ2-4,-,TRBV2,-,TGTGCCAGCACCCGAGCCGGGGACATTCAGTACTTC,CASTRAGDIQYF
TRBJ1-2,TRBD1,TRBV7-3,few,TGTGCCAGCAGCCCGGACAGGGGCTATGGCTACACCTTC,CASSPDRGYGYTF
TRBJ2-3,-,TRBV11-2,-,TGTGCCAGCAGCTATACCCGGGGGGCGATGGCCGATACGCAGTATTTT,CASSYTRGAMADTQYF
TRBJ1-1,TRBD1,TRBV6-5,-,TGTGCCAGCAGTTACGGGGACAGGGCAGCTTTCTTT,CASSYGDRAAFF
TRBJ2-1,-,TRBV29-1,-,TGCAGCGTTGAAGATCTTTCGCAGGGGTCGTTCTTC,CSVEDLSQGSFF
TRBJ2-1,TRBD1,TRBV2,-,TGTGCCAGCAGTAGGGACAGGTTTAACAATGAGCAGTTCTTC,CASSRDRFNNEQFF
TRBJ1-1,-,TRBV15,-,TGTGCCACCAGCAGGGTGCACAGCGCCGGGGCTGAAGCTTTCTTT,CATSRVHSAGAEAFF
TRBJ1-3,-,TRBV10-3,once,TGTGCCATCAGTGATCTAGGGTCTGGAAACACCATATATTTT,CAISDLGSGNTIYF
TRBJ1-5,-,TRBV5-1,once,TGCGCCAGCAGCTTGGGAGATATTGGCAATCAGCCCCAGCATTTT,CASSLGDIGNQPQHF
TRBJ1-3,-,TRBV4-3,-,TGCGCCAGCAGCCAAGATGTAGGCGGGACTGGAAACACCATATATTTT,CASSQDVGGTGNTIYF
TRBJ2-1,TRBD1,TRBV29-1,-,TGCAGCGTTGAAAGGCAGGGGGCGAACAATGAGCAGTTCTTC,CSVERQGANNEQFF
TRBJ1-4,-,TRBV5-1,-,TGCGCCAGCAGCTTGGTGGGGTCTAATGAAAAACTGTTTTTT,CASSLVGSNEKLFF
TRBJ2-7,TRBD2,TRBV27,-,TGTGCCAGCAGTTTACGGACTAGCGGACCAAGAGGGCAGTACTTC,CASSLRTSGPRGQYF
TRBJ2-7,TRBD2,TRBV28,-,TGTGCCAGCAATCTAGCGGGCCTCGTGTTTGAGCAGTACTTC,CASNLAGLVFEQYF
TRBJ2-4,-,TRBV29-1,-,TGCAGCGTTGACCCTGGGGAGAAAAACATTCAGTACTTC,CSVDPGEKNIQYF
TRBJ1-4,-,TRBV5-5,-,TGTGCCAGCAGCCCAGGTAGAGGCGACTTTAATGAAAAACTGTTTTTT,CASSPGRGDFNEKLFF
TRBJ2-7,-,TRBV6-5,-,TGTGCCAGTTCCCCTAAGACAGTGATCAACGAGCAGTACTTC,CASSPKTVINEQYF
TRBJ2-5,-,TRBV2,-,TGTGCCAGCAAACGGGTCTTCCTGGATCCGGAGGAGACCCAGTACTTC,CASKRVFLDPEETQYF
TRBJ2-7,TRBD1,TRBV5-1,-,TGCGCCAGCAGCTCTTGGACAGGGCCCTACGAGCAGTACTTC,CASSSWTGPYEQYF
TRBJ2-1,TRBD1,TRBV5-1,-,TGCGCCAGCAGCTTGTCGACCAACAACCGACACAGGGGTACCAATGAGCAGTTCTTC,CASSLSTNNRHRGTNEQFF
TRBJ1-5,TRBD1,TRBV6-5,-,TGTGCCAGCAGCGTCCGACAGGGCGATCAGCCCCAGCATTTT,CASSVRQGDQPQHF
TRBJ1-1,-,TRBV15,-,TGTGCCACCAGCAGCCTCCAGGGGAACACTGAAGCTTTCTTT,CATSSLQGNTEAFF
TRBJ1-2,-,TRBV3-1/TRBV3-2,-,TGTGCCAGCAGCCAAGCAGGGTCTCTAGGAGGCTACACCTTC,CASSQAGSLGGYTF
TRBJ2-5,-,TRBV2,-,TGTGCCAGCAGCATACAGGGATCCCAAGAGACCCAGTACTTC,CASSIQGSQETQYF
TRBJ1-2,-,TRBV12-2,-,TGTGCAAGTCGCTTAGTACCGGGGGCGGCCTATGGCTACACCTTC,CASRLVPGAAYGYTF
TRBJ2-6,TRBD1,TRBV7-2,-,TGTGCCAGCAGCTCCAGAAGTGGGGACAGCTCCTCTGGGGCCAACGTCCTGACTTTC,CASSSRSGDSSSGANVLTF
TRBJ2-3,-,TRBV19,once,TGTGCCAGTACCCCTGACAGGCTGACGCAGTATTTT,CASTPDRLTQYF
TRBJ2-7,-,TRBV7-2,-,TGTGCCAGCAGCGCTCCGGGACGGAACTCCTACGAGCAGTACTTC,CASSAPGRNSYEQYF
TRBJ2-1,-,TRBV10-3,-,TGTGCCATCAGTATGAGACTGGACACCTACAATGAGCAGTTCTTC,CAISMRLDTYNEQFF
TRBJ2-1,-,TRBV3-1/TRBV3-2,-,TGTGCCAGCAGCCAAGATGGGGTTAGAAATGAGCAGTTCTTC,CASSQDGVRNEQFF
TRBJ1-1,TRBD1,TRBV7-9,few,TGTGCCAGCATACAGGGGGGGTCCGCTGAAGCTTTCTTT,CASIQGGSAEAFF
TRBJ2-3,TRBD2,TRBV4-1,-,TGCGCCAGCAGCCAGATTCTAGCGGGGGGGCTGATAGATACGCAGTATTTT,CASSQILAGGLIDTQYF
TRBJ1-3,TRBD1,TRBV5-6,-,TGTGCCAGCAGCAGGACAGGGACGGGTAGAAACACCATATATTTT,CASSRTGTGRNTIYF
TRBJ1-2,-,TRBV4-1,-,TGCGCCAGCAGCCAATCTGGGGTTCGGGACTATGGCTACACCTTC,CASSQSGVRDYGYTF
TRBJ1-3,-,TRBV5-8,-,TGTGCCAGCAGCTTGTTGGGGCCAGGGACCTCTGGAAACACCATATATTTT,CASSLLGPGTSGNTIYF
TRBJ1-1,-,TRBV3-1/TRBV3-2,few,TGTGCCAGCAGCCATTTGAACACTGAAGCTTTCTTT,CASSHLNTEAFF
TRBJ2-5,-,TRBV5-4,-,TGTGCCAGCAGCCCCATTGGGCTGGCTGAGACCCAGTACTTC,CASSPIGLAETQYF
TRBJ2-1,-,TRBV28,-,TGTGCCAGCAGTCCCCCGCCGGCTCTCATTGGTGAGCAGTTCTTC,CASSPPPALIGEQFF